This TCR beta chain was captured by sequencing in a study of technical replicates of blood from a handful of donors. Germline CDR1 and CDR2: LNHDA and SQIVND (reference sequence). CDR3 length equals 14 residues. The ends lost 3 bases at V and 7 bases at J; junction bases unmatched: 6. Assay: immunoSEQ multiplex PCR; the TCRdb copy retains only in-frame clones and omits some. Among some 80,000 clones, approximately 90% were seen once, and the ten largest hold over 0.2%. The specimen was T cells isolated from PBMCs. The genes are TRBV19 and TRBJ1-2; 9 bases line up with TRBD1. This sequence originates from a human donor in good health. Written as DNA, the CDR3 is TGTGCCAGTAGTATGAGACAGGGGGTGTCTGGCTACACCTTC. Protein: CASSMRQGVSGYTF.